This entry lists 24 T cell receptor beta chains sequenced from one sample in a study of T cells in Graves' hyperthyroidism and ophthalmopathy. Regions amplified from RNA transcripts were the TCR beta CDR3 regions. The HTBI set primed first-round TCR CDR3 RT-PCR. One entry per CDR3 protein results from TCRdb running MiXCR on the multiplex PCR reads. Of 640,000 or so distinct CDR3 sequences in the sample, roughly 15% were seen once. The source material was blood. Receptors originate from a woman between 40 and 50 years old with Graves' ophthalmopathy.

This clonotype was detected many times. The chain links TRBV5-1 to TRBJ2-2; 11 bases align to TRBD2. This CDR3 is 19 amino acids long. V shed 4 bases, J shed 0 bases, and the junction held 11 bases outside the gene matches. CDR1 and CDR2 (germline): SGHRS, YFSETQ. The CDR3 protein is CASSPLPVTSGTNTGELFF. CDR3 bases: TGCGCCAGCAGCCCGCTCCCCGTGACTAGCGGGACGAACACCGGGGAGCTGTTTTTT.

This clonotype was detected ten times or more. The chain uses TRBV30 and TRBJ1-1; no definite D call. Germline values: CDR1 GTSNPN, CDR2 SVGIG (reference sequence). The ends were cut back, 2 bases at V and 1 base at J, with 8 bases in the middle. The CDR3 runs to 13 residues. The CDR3 coding sequence is TGTGCCTGGAGTTCTCGAGGGAACACTGAAGCTTTCTTT. Translation gives CAWSSRGNTEAFF.

This clonotype was observed at least ten times. The genes are TRBV7-2 and TRBJ2-7; 7 positions agree with TRBD2. V lost 4 bases and J lost 6; bases outside the gene matches: 9. Germline V CDR1 and CDR2: SGHTA, FQGNSA. The CDR3 is 14 residues long. In DNA, the CDR3 is TGTGCCAGCAGCTCGAGCGGGACCGCCTCCGAGCAGTACTTC. Protein: CASSSSGTASEQYF.

The V and J genes are TRBV19 and TRBJ1-1; D gene unclear. V was pared by 3 bases and J by 4 bases, with 6 bases between. The CDR3 is made up of 12 amino acids. Germline CDR1 is LNHDA and CDR2 is SQIVND (reference sequence). In DNA, the CDR3 is TGTGCCAGTAGTATCGGCTTCACTGAAGCTTTCTTT. Translated: CASSIGFTEAFF.

This clonotype was recorded many times. This sequence joins TRBV18 and TRBJ2-7; D might be TRBD2 (7 bases). Deletions cut 3 bases from V and 6 bases from J, with 9 bases between. Germline CDR1 reads KGHSH; CDR2 reads LQKENI. This CDR3 region has 12 residues. The CDR3 bases are TGTGCCAGCTCACCTGCGGGGGCCGAGCAGTACTTC. Translated: CASSPAGAEQYF.

This clonotype was counted ten times or more. The J gene is TRBJ2-2, the V gene TRBV5-1; a possible D gene is TRBD1 (5 bases). CDR1 is SGHRS and CDR2 is YFSETQ in the germline V gene. The CDR3 is made up of 16 amino acids. V was clipped by 5 bases and J by 4 bases, with 18 bases between them. Here the CDR3 reads CASSSSTGVGTGELFF. In nucleotides, the CDR3 is TGCGCCAGCAGTTCGTCCACAGGAGTCGGCACCGGGGAGCTGTTTTTT.

This clonotype was observed a handful of times. This chain joins TRBV20-1 and TRBJ2-3, with TRBD1 identical over 8 bases. The CDR3 covers 16 residues. The J segment lost 1 base and the V segment lost 0 bases, leaving 6 bases of the junction unmatched. The germline V gene has CDR1 DFQATT and CDR2 SNEGSKA (reference sequence). CDR3 in amino acids: CSARDSDRGRTDTQYF. The CDR3 DNA is TGCAGTGCTAGAGATTCCGACAGGGGACGCACAGATACGCAGTATTTT.

The sample holds many counts of this clonotype. The chain employs TRBV6-1 and TRBJ2-7, with a possible D match to TRBD1 (5 bases). V was clipped by 0 bases and J by 3 bases, with 12 bases between them. Per the germline V gene, CDR1 is MNHNS and CDR2 is SASEGT. CDR3 length: 15 residues. The CDR3 DNA follows: TGTGCCAGCAGTGAAGCGTTGGGGCATCTCTACGAGCAGTACTTC. Amino acid sequence: CASSEALGHLYEQYF.

This clonotype was seen many times. The chain is built from TRBV6-5 and TRBJ2-7; 10 nucleotides agree with TRBD1. The V gene's germline CDR1 is MNHEY and CDR2 SVGAGI. V lost 8 bases, J lost 6 bases, and 13 bases stayed unmatched. The CDR3 extends over 15 amino acids. The CDR3 loop is CASSQWTGGGGEQYF. The CDR3 DNA sequence: TGTGCCAGCTCACAATGGACAGGGGGAGGAGGCGAGCAGTACTTC.

This clonotype showed up many times. The rearrangement links TRBV6-5 to TRBJ2-7; TRBD2 agrees at 9 bases. CDR1 and CDR2 from the germline V gene are MNHEY and SVGAGI. The CDR3 consists of 17 residues. The V gene end was trimmed by 2 bases and the J gene end by 2 bases; junction bases not matched to a gene: 10. Written as DNA, the CDR3 is TGTGCCAGCAGTTACGCGGGGGGGACAGCTCCAACCTACGAGCAGTACTTC. Its translation: CASSYAGGTAPTYEQYF.

This clonotype was counted many times. The chain is built from TRBV19 and TRBJ2-2; 9 positions match TRBD1. Germline CDR1 and CDR2: LNHDA and SQIVND (reference sequence). V shed 3 bases and J 4 bases; nucleotides not matched to a gene: 3. This CDR3 has 15 residues. This CDR3 is CASSMGQGGTGELFF. The CDR3, as DNA: TGTGCCAGTAGTATGGGACAGGGAGGCACCGGGGAGCTGTTTTTT.

In this sample, this clonotype turned up many times. The CDR3 DNA reads TGTGCCAGCAGCCCACTAGGGGAGACCCAGTACTTC. It encodes CASSPLGETQYF. The V call is TRBV12-3 or TRBV12-4, the J call TRBJ2-5; a weak D match, TRBD2 (5 bases). The CDR3 runs 12 residues. Trimming removed 6 bases from V and 5 bases from J, with 10 bases in between.

This clonotype appeared a few times. The chain has TRBV28 and TRBJ1-1; no clear D. The germline V gene encodes CDR1 MDHEN and CDR2 SYDVKM. There are 11 residues in the CDR3. CDR3 nucleotide sequence: TGTGCTTCGCGGATTTTCACTGAAGCTTTCTTT. As protein: CASRIFTEAFF.

The rearrangement uses TRBV7-2 and TRBJ1-2; the match to TRBD1 covers 7 bases. Germline V lookup: CDR1 SGHTA, CDR2 FQGNSA. V shed 0 bases and J 2 bases; nucleotides not matched to a gene: 12. CDR3 size: 18 residues. The CDR3 coding sequence is TGTGCCAGCAGCTTAGCCTTAGACAGGGTAAACCTAAACTATGGCTACACCTTC. The encoded protein is CASSLALDRVNLNYGYTF. The full variable domain, in which reference TRBV7-2 and TRBJ1-2 provide the parts outside the CDR3, is GAGVSQSPSNKVTEKGKDVELRCDPISGHTALYWYRQSLGQGLEFLIYFQGNSAPDKSGLPSDRFSAERTGGSVSTLTIQRTQQEDSAVYLCASSLALDRVNLNYGYTFGSGTRLTVV.

This clonotype has at least ten counts. The gene calls are TRBV7-2 and TRBJ1-2; 7 nucleotides line up with TRBD1. Germline assignment: CDR1 SGHTA and CDR2 FQGNSA. CDR3 length: 14 amino acids. The V segment lost 1 base and the J segment 6 bases; nucleotides outside the gene matches: 5. The CDR3 DNA reads as TGTGCCAGCAGCTTAGGCCAGGGGGTCAATGGCTACACCTTC. It encodes CASSLGQGVNGYTF.

The CDR3 here is CASSLREFGHTQYF. Here the CDR3 DNA reads TGTGCCAGCAGTTTAAGGGAGTTCGGTCATACGCAGTATTTT. The chain couples TRBV27 to TRBJ2-3, with a possible D match to TRBD2 (5 bases). This CDR3 region has 14 residues. Germline assignment: CDR1 MNHEY and CDR2 SMNVEV (reference sequence). V was cut by 2 bases and J by 7 bases, with 13 bases left in between.

In its sample, this clonotype was seen many times. The rearrangement joins TRBV19 to TRBJ2-2; tentatively, D is TRBD2 (6 bases). Between the trimmed V and J ends, which lost 2 bases and 1 base, there was a span of 11 bases. CDR1 is LNHDA, CDR2 SQIVND, per germline (reference sequence). The CDR3 sequence is 16 residues long. CDR3 residues: CASSILASLNTGELFF. The CDR3 bases are TGTGCCAGTAGTATACTAGCGTCCCTGAACACCGGGGAGCTGTTTTTT. Looking up the rest from reference TRBV19 and TRBJ2-2 gives the full variable domain: DGGITQSPKYLFRKEGQNVTLSCEQNLNHDAMYWYRQDPGQGLRLIYYSQIVNDFQKGDIAEGYSVSREKKESFPLTVTSAQKNPTAFYLCASSILASLNTGELFFGEGSRLTVL.

The V call is TRBV7-3, the J call TRBJ2-7; 8 nucleotides match TRBD2. This CDR3 contains 16 residues. The V segment lost 3 bases and the J segment 1 base; nucleotides outside the gene matches: 8. In germline, CDR1 is SGHTA, CDR2 FQGTGA. CDR3 coding DNA: TGTGCCAGCAGCTTTGGGTTGGCTAGCGGGTCCTACGAGCAGTACTTC. This sequence encodes CASSFGLASGSYEQYF.

Ten or more counts support this clonotype. This rearrangement joins TRBV19 to TRBJ1-2; weak D call: TRBD1 (6 bases). V was clipped by 5 bases and J by 5 bases, with 30 bases between them. Germline lookup yields CDR1 LNHDA and CDR2 SQIVND (reference sequence). The CDR3 loop spans 19 amino acids. The CDR3 coding sequence is TGTGCCAGTAGTCTTCCCGCCCAGGGGAAGGAGGTGGACCGGTATGGCTACACCTTC. Encoded protein: CASSLPAQGKEVDRYGYTF. Filled out from reference TRBV19 and TRBJ1-2, the complete variable domain reads DGGITQSPKYLFRKEGQNVTLSCEQNLNHDAMYWYRQDPGQGLRLIYYSQIVNDFQKGDIAEGYSVSREKKESFPLTVTSAQKNPTAFYLCASSLPAQGKEVDRYGYTFGSGTRLTVV.

At least ten counts were recorded for this clonotype. V gene TRBV30 combines with J gene TRBJ2-7; D gene unclear. Germline CDR1 and CDR2: GTSNPN and SVGIG (reference sequence). The V and J ends lost 3 bases and 2 bases respectively, with 23 bases between them. The CDR3 loop spans 17 amino acids. CDR3 in DNA: TGTGCCTGGAGCCGAACAACGGATCCCCCACCCCCCTACGAGCAGTACTTC. The encoded protein is CAWSRTTDPPPPYEQYF.

The rearrangement joins TRBV5-4 to TRBJ2-5, with TRBD1 matching 10 bases. The CDR3 sequence is 15 residues long. The germline V gene has CDR1 SGHNT and CDR2 YYREEE (reference sequence). V dropped 4 bases and J dropped 2; count of bases not matched to a gene: 5. CDR3 DNA sequence: TGTGCCAGCAGCCGCGGGACAGGGGTTCAAGAGACCCAGTACTTC. Translating gives CASSRGTGVQETQYF. The full variable domain, rest sourced from reference TRBV5-4 and TRBJ2-5, is ETGVTQSPTHLIKTRGQQVTLRCSSQSGHNTVSWYQQALGQGPQFIFQYYREEENGRGNFPPRFSGLQFPNYSSELNVNALELDDSALYLCASSRGTGVQETQYFGPGTRLLVL.

This clonotype was detected many times. The chain joins TRBV19 to TRBJ1-2; D not certain. CDR3 length: 14 residues. V dropped 4 bases and J dropped 5 bases, with 14 bases sitting between them. Germline assignment: CDR1 LNHDA and CDR2 SQIVND (reference sequence). CDR3 sequence: CASSTPRRDYGYTF. The CDR3 bases are TGTGCCAGTAGTACCCCGCGACGGGATTATGGCTACACCTTC.

This clonotype occurred many times. This rearrangement joins TRBV2 to TRBJ2-2; 10 bases line up with TRBD2. The length of the CDR3 is 14 residues. In germline, CDR1 is SNHLY, CDR2 FYNNEI. V lost 6 bases, J lost 8 bases, and 6 bases stayed unmatched. The CDR3 reads CASRPGTSAGELFF. The CDR3 nucleotides read TGTGCCAGCAGGCCTGGGACTAGCGCTGGGGAGCTGTTTTTT.

This clonotype was counted many times. J is TRBJ2-5 and V is TRBV12-3 or TRBV12-4; D call uncertain. The V end lost 1 base, the J end lost 3 bases, and 9 bases lay between the germline ends. The CDR3 covers 14 residues. The CDR3 bases are TGTGCCAGCAGTTTAGGAGAAAGCGAAGAGACCCAGTACTTC. Translation gives CASSLGESEETQYF.